Listed below are T cell receptor beta chains from one sample, sequenced in a study of T cell responses to AZD1222 COVID-19 vaccine. The table came from immunoSEQ multiplex PCR; TCRdb's copy has only in-frame clones and leaves some out. The sample shows 150,000 to 200,000 clones, 90% to 95% of them seen only once. This sample comprised peripheral blood, obtained 28 days after the second AZD1222 dose. The receptors were gathered from an adult who received the AZD1222 COVID-19 vaccine. Both conserved end residues are part of each CDR3. D genes are given only for firm matches. Clone size is shown for a subset of rows, as once, few, many or a class of expanded clone.

clone size | J gene | V gene | D gene | CDR3 protein | CDR3 DNA
NA | TRBJ1-2 | TRBV5-4 | NA | CASSGDIQGYGYTF | TGTGCCAGCAGCGGGGACATCCAGGGGTATGGCTACACCTTC
NA | TRBJ1-1 | TRBV18 | NA | CASSVGRSNTEAFF | TGTGCCAGCTCGGTGGGACGCTCGAACACTGAAGCTTTCTTT
NA | TRBJ1-1 | TRBV27 | NA | CASSPDWVTEAFF | TGTGCCAGCAGTCCCGACTGGGTGACTGAAGCTTTCTTT
few | TRBJ1-2 | TRBV10-3 | TRBD1 | CAISPDRGEIYGYTF | TGTGCCATCAGCCCGGACAGGGGAGAAATCTATGGCTACACCTTC
NA | TRBJ1-1 | TRBV25-1 | NA | CASSESSALEAFF | TGTGCCAGCAGTGAATCATCGGCACTTGAAGCTTTCTTT
few | TRBJ1-2 | TRBV18 | NA | CASSLQLQEMYGYTF | TGTGCCAGCTCACTTCAACTACAGGAAATGTATGGCTACACCTTC
NA | TRBJ2-3 | TRBV24-1 | NA | CATSGTGSYTDTQYF | TGTGCCACCAGTGGCACAGGGTCCTACACAGATACGCAGTATTTT
NA | TRBJ2-1 | TRBV5-6 | TRBD1 | CASLRGPSSYNEQFF | TGTGCCAGCCTTAGGGGGCCTAGCTCCTACAATGAGCAGTTCTTC
NA | TRBJ1-1 | TRBV5-1 | NA | CASSLEGPFGGSTEAFF | TGCGCCAGCAGCTTGGAGGGCCCCTTCGGGGGGAGTACTGAAGCTTTCTTT
once | TRBJ2-7 | TRBV10-2 | NA | CASSPGLYEQYF | TGCGCCAGCAGTCCTGGGTTGTACGAGCAGTACTTC
NA | TRBJ2-7 | TRBV5-4 | NA | CASSSRDPFEQYF | TGTGCCAGCAGCTCCCGGGATCCTTTCGAGCAGTACTTC
NA | TRBJ2-3 | TRBV30 | NA | CAWRYRGNTDTQYF | TGTGCCTGGAGGTACCGGGGTAACACAGATACGCAGTATTTT
NA | TRBJ2-1 | TRBV9 | TRBD2 | CASSVLADFGDEQFF | TGTGCCAGCAGCGTACTAGCGGACTTTGGGGATGAGCAGTTCTTC
NA | TRBJ2-5 | TRBV2 | NA | CASSDTGGGETQYF | TGTGCCAGCAGTGATACGGGGGGCGGGGAGACCCAGTACTTC
NA | TRBJ2-1 | TRBV24-1 | TRBD1 | CATSDPRQGASDEQFF | TGTGCCACCAGTGACCCGAGGCAGGGGGCTTCTGATGAGCAGTTCTTC
NA | TRBJ2-7 | TRBV5-1 | NA | CASSLGPSEDNYEQYF | TGCGCCAGCAGCTTGGGTCCAAGCGAGGATAACTACGAGCAGTACTTC
NA | TRBJ1-2 | TRBV6-1 | TRBD1 | CASSEAIRGYGYTF | TGTGCCAGCAGTGAAGCGATCAGGGGGTATGGCTACACCTTC
NA | TRBJ1-2 | TRBV4-1 | NA | CASSQREGPRTGYTF | TGCGCCAGCAGCCAACGAGAAGGCCCCCGGACGGGCTACACCTTC
NA | TRBJ2-3 | TRBV10-1 | NA | CASSAGRTTDTQYF | TGCGCCAGCAGTGCAGGACGGACCACAGATACGCAGTATTTT
NA | TRBJ2-1 | TRBV12-3/TRBV12-4 | NA | CASTLGANNEQFF | TGTGCCAGCACATTGGGGGCCAACAATGAGCAGTTCTTC
NA | TRBJ1-2 | TRBV5-5 | TRBD1 | CASSSRQGEGYTF | TGTGCCAGCAGCTCTCGACAGGGGGAGGGCTACACCTTC
NA | TRBJ1-2 | TRBV28 | TRBD1 | CASSLPRTGGTIGYGYTF | TGTGCCAGCAGTTTACCCCGGACAGGGGGCACCATTGGCTATGGCTACACCTTC
NA | TRBJ1-3 | TRBV7-2 | TRBD1 | CASSPGTVSGNTIYF | TGTGCCAGCAGCCCAGGGACAGTCTCTGGAAACACCATATATTTT
NA | TRBJ1-2 | TRBV2 | NA | CASSPPGGYTF | TGTGCCAGCAGCCCTCCAGGGGGCTACACCTTC
NA | TRBJ2-2 | TRBV27 | TRBD1 | CASGGQGAATGELFF | TGTGCCAGCGGGGGACAGGGGGCAGCCACCGGGGAGCTGTTTTTT
NA | TRBJ1-2 | TRBV9 | NA | CASSVDFGGGYTF | TGTGCCAGCAGCGTAGATTTCGGCGGGGGCTACACCTTC
NA | TRBJ1-2 | TRBV6-4 | TRBD1 | CASSGRPWNRGGFYGYTF | TGTGCCAGCAGCGGACGACCCTGGAACAGGGGTGGTTTCTATGGCTACACCTTC
once | TRBJ2-2 | TRBV12-3/TRBV12-4 | NA | CASESLGELFF | TGTGCCAGTGAATCTCTCGGGGAGCTGTTTTTT
few | TRBJ1-3 | TRBV3-1/TRBV3-2 | NA | CASSQDTGIGNTIYF | TGTGCCAGCAGCCAAGATACAGGGATTGGAAACACCATATATTTT
NA | TRBJ1-2 | TRBV3-1/TRBV3-2 | NA | CASSQQAGHGYTF | TGTGCCAGCAGCCAGCAGGCCGGCCATGGCTACACCTTC
once | TRBJ2-2 | TRBV5-5 | NA | CASSTKEGQNRDTGELFF | TGTGCCAGCAGCACCAAGGAGGGACAGAACCGGGACACCGGGGAGCTGTTTTTT
NA | TRBJ2-1 | TRBV7-9 | TRBD2 | CASSPGLAMREQFF | TGTGCCAGCAGCCCGGGACTAGCAATGAGGGAGCAGTTCTTC
NA | TRBJ2-7 | TRBV3-1/TRBV3-2 | NA | CASSRLRERVYEQYF | TGTGCCAGCAGCCGGTTAAGGGAGAGAGTCTACGAGCAGTACTTC
NA | TRBJ1-4 | TRBV5-5 | TRBD1 | CASSTLRTGIQKLFF | TGTGCCAGCAGCACCCTAAGGACAGGGATTCAAAAACTGTTTTTT
once | TRBJ1-1 | TRBV13 | NA | CASSLGPRTEAFF | TGTGCCAGCAGCTTAGGCCCGCGCACTGAAGCTTTCTTT
once | TRBJ2-2 | TRBV9 | NA | CASSLRTEANTGELFF | TGTGCCAGCAGCCTAAGGACCGAAGCGAACACCGGGGAGCTGTTTTTT
NA | TRBJ2-2 | TRBV6-1 | NA | CASSEFGAVNTGELFF | TGTGCCAGCAGTGAATTCGGGGCCGTGAACACCGGGGAGCTGTTTTTT
NA | TRBJ2-1 | TRBV11-2 | NA | CASSTPPRAAERFF | TGTGCCAGCAGCACACCACCTCGGGCGGCTGAGCGGTTCTTC
NA | TRBJ1-3 | TRBV5-1 | NA | CASSPWGTSGNTIYF | TGCGCCAGCAGCCCCTGGGGAACCTCTGGAAACACCATATATTTT
NA | TRBJ1-2 | TRBV7-9 | NA | CASSFGDNYGYTF | TGTGCCAGCAGCTTTGGCGATAACTATGGCTACACCTTC
NA | TRBJ1-5 | TRBV30 | TRBD1 | CAWASDRPHSNQPQHF | TGTGCCTGGGCCTCGGACAGGCCTCATAGCAATCAGCCCCAGCATTTT